Presented here are 32 T cell receptor beta chains from one specimen sequenced in a study of blood T cell repertoires in COVID-19. The table came from immunoSEQ multiplex PCR; TCRdb's copy has only in-frame clones and leaves some out. The sample lists 200,000 to 250,000 clones, about 82% occurring once. The specimen sequenced was peripheral blood. These receptors were collected from a man older than 75 with acute or convalescent COVID-19.

The rearrangement joins TRBV9 to TRBJ2-7; a possible D gene is TRBD1 (5 bases). CDR3 length: 14 amino acids. Trimming cost V 0 bases and J 4 bases, with 11 bases left between them. From germline, CDR1 is SGDLS and CDR2 YYNGEE. The CDR3 protein is CASSVDTGAYEQYF. DNA for the CDR3: TGTGCCAGCAGCGTAGATACAGGTGCGTACGAGCAGTACTTC.

This rearrangement joins TRBV6-4 to TRBJ1-6; no clear D. Germline CDR1 reads MRHNA; CDR2 reads SNTAGT. Trimming stripped 4 bases from V and 8 bases from J, with 9 bases between. This CDR3 comprises 13 residues. In DNA, the CDR3 is TGTGCCAGCAGTGCGCAGAGGGATTCACCCCTCCACTTT. Encoded protein: CASSAQRDSPLHF.

This chain uses TRBV27 with TRBJ2-2; TRBD2 might be the D (6 bases). Deletions cut 3 bases from V and 7 bases from J, with 18 bases between. CDR3 size: 16 residues. Germline V gene sequence: CDR1 MNHEY, CDR2 SMNVEV (reference sequence). The CDR3 region is CASSFTSRFDFGELFF. CDR3 DNA: TGTGCCAGCAGTTTTACTAGCCGGTTTGATTTCGGGGAGCTGTTTTTT.

The J gene is TRBJ2-1, the V gene TRBV5-6; possible D gene TRBD1, 6 bases. The CDR3 spans 13 residues. CDR1 and CDR2 from the germline V gene are SGHDT and YYEEEE. Trimming shortened V by 2 bases and J by 9 bases, and 12 bases separated the two germline ends. CDR3 in amino acids: CASSFVQGIEQFF. The DNA of the CDR3 is TGTGCCAGCAGCTTTGTTCAGGGGATTGAGCAGTTCTTC.

The chain employs TRBV28 and TRBJ1-2; D gene unclear. CDR1 and CDR2 (germline): MDHEN, SYDVKM. V was shortened by 5 bases and J by 8 bases, with 12 bases between the two germline ends. There are 12 residues in the CDR3. The CDR3 here is CASSTGPGGYTF. CDR3 sequence (DNA): TGTGCCAGCAGTACCGGACCGGGGGGCTACACCTTC.

V and J are TRBV9 and TRBJ1-1, with TRBD1 identical over 9 bases. The ends lost 4 bases at V and 4 bases at J; junction bases unmatched: 8. The CDR3 length is 15 residues. Germline CDR1 and CDR2: SGDLS and YYNGEE. CDR3 in amino acids: CASSQRTGAGTEAFF. CDR3 in DNA: TGTGCCAGCAGCCAAAGGACAGGGGCGGGCACTGAAGCTTTCTTT.

V and J are TRBV24-1 and TRBJ1-2; 7 bases are a match to TRBD1. With V trimmed by 3 bases and J by 6 bases, 3 bases remained unmatched. Per germline, CDR1 KGHDR and CDR2 SFDVKD. The CDR3 is 13 amino acids. The CDR3 coding sequence is TGTGCCACCAGTGATCGACAGGGCCATGGCTACACCTTC. Translating gives CATSDRQGHGYTF.

This rearrangement joins TRBV18 to TRBJ1-4, with a possible D match to TRBD1 (5 bases). This CDR3 spans 14 amino acids. Trimming left V 6 bases short and J 1 base short, with 9 bases between. Per germline, CDR1 KGHSH and CDR2 LQKENI. Written as DNA, the CDR3 is TGTGCCAGCTCTCTCCAGGGAACTAATGAAAAACTGTTTTTT. It translates to CASSLQGTNEKLFF.

The chain carries TRBV6-5 and TRBJ1-2, with D perhaps matching TRBD1 (5 bases). The germline CDR1 and CDR2 sequences are MNHEY and SVGAGI. The CDR3 contains 13 residues. The V gene lost 8 bases and the J gene lost 3 bases, with 13 bases spanning the gap. The CDR3 spells CASVRIGDYGYTF. Here the CDR3 DNA reads TGTGCCAGCGTCAGGATAGGGGACTATGGCTACACCTTC.

This clone came up once. The gene calls are TRBV6-5 and TRBJ1-1; 7 nucleotides match TRBD1. The CDR3 covers 14 residues. Trimming took 3 bases from V and 1 from J; bases not matched to a gene: 2. Germline V CDR1 and CDR2: MNHEY, SVGAGI. The DNA for the CDR3 is TGTGCCAGCAGTTATAGGGACAGGAACACTGAAGCTTTCTTT. Encoded protein: CASSYRDRNTEAFF.

The V gene is TRBV11-2, the J gene TRBJ2-1; D uncertain. Germline assignment: CDR1 SGHAT and CDR2 FQNNGV. The CDR3 extends over 13 amino acids. V gave up 1 base and J gave up 4 bases, with 5 bases separating them. The CDR3 DNA sequence: TGTGCCAGCAGCTTAGCTCAGTACAATGAGCAGTTCTTC. This gives the protein CASSLAQYNEQFF.

V and J are TRBV5-8 and TRBJ1-3; no definite D call. Per germline, CDR1 SGHTS and CDR2 YDEGEE. The V end was cut by 2 bases, the J end by 6 bases, with 9 bases between. This CDR3 region has 13 residues. The DNA for the CDR3 is TGTGCCAGCAGCTTAAACTCGATAAACACCATATATTTT. This encodes CASSLNSINTIYF.

The V call is TRBV7-9, the J call TRBJ1-3, with D unclear. The CDR3 is 14 residues long. Germline V gene lookup returns CDR1 SEHNR and CDR2 FQNEAQ (reference sequence). Deletions cut 5 bases from V and 0 bases from J, with 8 bases between. The CDR3 DNA reads TGTGCCAGCAGCCCTAGCTACTCTGGAAACACCATATATTTT. It specifies CASSPSYSGNTIYF.

A single count supports this clone. The rearrangement uses TRBV21-1 and TRBJ1-5. TRBV21-1 is classified as a pseudogene. CDR3 length: 16 residues. DNA for the CDR3: TGTGCCAGCCTCCCTAGGGGAGGTGGAAGCAATCAGCCCCAGCATTTT. It specifies CASLPRGGGSNQPQHF.

CDR3: CASSQEERVNTGELFF. The CDR3 coding sequence is TGTGCCAGCAGCCAAGAGGAGCGGGTGAACACCGGGGAGCTGTTTTTT. The J gene is TRBJ2-2, the V gene TRBV4-2; D may be TRBD2 (6 bases). This CDR3 contains 16 residues. Trimming left V 0 bases short and J 1 base short, with 9 bases between. Germline V gene lookup returns CDR1 LGHNA and CDR2 YNFKEQ.

This chain links TRBV5-1 with TRBJ2-7, with 8 positions matching TRBD2. The germline V gene encodes CDR1 SGHRS and CDR2 YFSETQ. J gave up 1 base and V 3 bases, and 6 bases lay outside the gene matches. This CDR3 is 15 amino acids long. The CDR3 here is CASSSGGAPSYEQYF. CDR3 in DNA: TGCGCCAGCAGCTCCGGGGGGGCCCCATCCTACGAGCAGTACTTC.

The gene calls are TRBV15 and TRBJ1-1; D is uncertain. The germline CDR1 and CDR2 sequences are LNHNV and YYDKDF (reference sequence). V was clipped by 5 bases and J by 7 bases, with 20 bases between them. CDR3 length: 15 residues. The CDR3 nucleotides are TGTGCCACCAGCTTGACGAATGTAGATGGCGGTGAAGCTTTCTTT. This codes for CATSLTNVDGGEAFF.

The chain uses TRBV7-2 and TRBJ1-4, with D hard to call. Trimming removed 5 bases from V and 5 bases from J, with 15 bases in between. CDR1 is SGHTA and CDR2 is FQGNSA in the germline V gene. This CDR3 has 15 residues. The DNA of the CDR3 is TGTGCCAGCAGCCCCAGACATGGAGGGAATGAAAAACTGTTTTTT. Translating gives CASSPRHGGNEKLFF. The full variable domain, completed using reference TRBV7-2 and TRBJ1-4, is GAGVSQSPSNKVTEKGKDVELRCDPISGHTALYWYRQSLGQGLEFLIYFQGNSAPDKSGLPSDRFSAERTGGSVSTLTIQRTQQEDSAVYLCASSPRHGGNEKLFFGSGTQLSVL.

V is TRBV11-2 and J is TRBJ2-1, with D possibly matching TRBD2 (6 bases). With 3 bases removed from V and 3 bases from J, the gap between germline ends came to 15 bases. Germline V lookup: CDR1 SGHAT, CDR2 FQNNGV. This CDR3 comprises 16 residues. The CDR3 DNA reads TGTGCCAGCAGCTTCTCCGGGACTTCCTTCTACAATGAGCAGTTCTTC. Translating gives CASSFSGTSFYNEQFF.

CDR3 DNA sequence: TGTGCCAGTAGTATCGGGACAGGGGTTGGCTACACCTTC. Amino acid sequence: CASSIGTGVGYTF. V and J are TRBV19 and TRBJ1-2; 10 bases agree with TRBD1. The CDR3 length is 13 residues. Germline V gene lookup returns CDR1 LNHDA and CDR2 SQIVND (reference sequence). V gave up 3 bases and J gave up 7 bases; unmatched junction bases: 2. Full variable domain (missing parts from reference TRBV19 and TRBJ1-2): DGGITQSPKYLFRKEGQNVTLSCEQNLNHDAMYWYRQDPGQGLRLIYYSQIVNDFQKGDIAEGYSVSREKKESFPLTVTSAQKNPTAFYLCASSIGTGVGYTFGSGTRLTVV.

This chain links TRBV28 with TRBJ2-6, with D uncertain. The CDR3 extends over 16 amino acids. Trimming pared 3 bases from V and 0 bases from J, leaving 9 bases between. Germline-derived CDR1 and CDR2 are MDHEN and SYDVKM. CDR3 residues: CASSFGSISGANVLTF. The CDR3 DNA sequence: TGTGCCAGCAGTTTTGGCTCCATCTCTGGGGCCAACGTCCTGACTTTC.

The sample holds one count of this clone. This rearrangement joins TRBV6-1 to TRBJ1-5, with TRBD1 matching 7 bases. V trimming: 0 bases; J trimming: 6 bases; junction bases outside the gene matches: 5. Germline CDR1 is MNHNS and CDR2 is SASEGT. The CDR3 has 15 residues. CDR3 protein: CASSEAGGQSQPQHF. The CDR3 DNA reads as TGTGCCAGCAGTGAAGCGGGGGGACAGTCTCAGCCCCAGCATTTT.

The rearrangement uses TRBV19 and TRBJ1-5; perhaps TRBD1 as D (5 bases). CDR3 length: 14 amino acids. Germline-derived CDR1 and CDR2 are LNHDA and SQIVND (reference sequence). V lost 5 bases, J lost 2 bases, and 10 bases lay in between. This CDR3 is CASSSGGGNQPQHF. The CDR3, as DNA: TGTGCCAGTAGTTCGGGGGGTGGCAATCAGCCCCAGCATTTT.

The chain uses TRBV27 and TRBJ1-1, with 8 bases lining up with TRBD1. V shed 3 bases and J 10 bases; nucleotides not matched to a gene: 7. The CDR3 sequence is 13 residues long. Germline CDR1 reads MNHEY; CDR2 reads SMNVEV (reference sequence). The CDR3: CASSFLGQGRAFF. The CDR3 DNA sequence: TGTGCCAGCAGTTTCCTCGGACAGGGAAGAGCTTTCTTT.

Comment on this clone: One junction end disagrees with the germline gene, perhaps due to a read error. The chain employs TRBV7-2 and TRBJ1-2; a possible D gene is TRBD1 (6 bases). The CDR3 contains 16 residues. Germline CDR1 reads SGHTA; CDR2 reads FQGNSA. The CDR3 nucleotides are TGTGCCAGCAGTTTAGATAGGGCTCAGGGGCAGAGTGGCTACACCTTC. Protein sequence: CASSLDRAQGQSGYTF.

This chain joins TRBV5-4 and TRBJ1-2; maybe TRBD1 (5 bases). Germline V gene lookup returns CDR1 SGHNT and CDR2 YYREEE (reference sequence). V lost 3 bases, J lost 5 bases, and 14 bases lay in between. CDR3 length: 14 residues. DNA of the CDR3: TGTGCCAGCAGCTCCGGGGGGGTTCCGTATGGCTACACCTTC. This gives the protein CASSSGGVPYGYTF.

This clone was detected once. The chain combines TRBV5-1 with TRBJ1-1, with 10 bases aligning to TRBD1. Trimming removed 0 bases from V and 0 bases from J; junction bases left unmatched: 2. This CDR3 contains 16 residues. The germline gives CDR1 SGHRS, CDR2 YFSETQ. CDR3 DNA sequence: TGCGCCAGCAGCTTGGGACAGGGGGCTTTGAACACTGAAGCTTTCTTT. Translation gives CASSLGQGALNTEAFF.

The chain recombines TRBV6-2 or TRBV6-3 with TRBJ2-2, with D possibly matching TRBD2 (5 bases). Looked up from germline, CDR1 is MNHEY and CDR2 is SVGEGT. The CDR3 contains 13 residues. V was cut by 6 bases and J by 5 bases, with 10 bases left in between. CDR3: CASSPDWTGELFF. The CDR3 region has the DNA TGTGCCAGCAGCCCGGACTGGACCGGGGAGCTGTTTTTT.

The chain has TRBV7-9 and TRBJ2-2; D unclear. The CDR3 is made up of 14 amino acids. Trimming removed 1 base from V and 7 bases from J, with 10 bases in between. CDR1 and CDR2 (germline): SEHNR, FQNEAQ (reference sequence). The CDR3 loop is CASSLEVIGGELFF. The CDR3 nucleotides are TGTGCCAGCAGCTTAGAAGTTATCGGCGGGGAGCTGTTTTTT.

The rearrangement links TRBV6-2 or TRBV6-3 to TRBJ2-4; 9 nucleotides align to TRBD1. V lost 2 bases, J lost 7 bases, and 6 bases stayed unmatched. The CDR3 extends over 15 amino acids. Germline V lookup: CDR1 MNHEY, CDR2 SVGEGT. As DNA, the CDR3 is TGTGCCAGCAGTTACCGTGGACAGGGGAGCAACATTCAGTACTTC. Its translation: CASSYRGQGSNIQYF.

V gene TRBV27 combines with J gene TRBJ2-2; the match to TRBD1 covers 12 bases. CDR1 is MNHEY and CDR2 is SMNVEV in the germline V gene (reference sequence). Trimming took 6 bases from V and 5 from J; bases not matched to a gene: 13. The CDR3 spans 18 residues. The CDR3 DNA is TGTGCCAGCAGGTCGGGACAGGGGGCATTTCGTGGGACCGGGGAGCTGTTTTTT. Translation gives CASRSGQGAFRGTGELFF.

This chain's CDR3 is CASSSQEHHTDTQYF. The CDR3 nucleotides read TGCGCCAGCAGTTCGCAGGAACACCACACAGATACGCAGTATTTT. The genes are TRBV5-1 and TRBJ2-3; no reliable D call. The CDR3 sequence is 15 residues long. Trimming pared 5 bases from V and 2 bases from J, leaving 15 bases between. Per germline, CDR1 SGHRS and CDR2 YFSETQ.